These 16 T cell receptor beta chains originate from one sample sequenced in a study of blood T cell repertoires in COVID-19. Sequencing used immunoSEQ multiplex PCR; TCRdb keeps in-frame clones, though not all of them. The table has more than 70,000 clones, under 80% seen once; the top ten hold around 9.4%. The sequenced material came from peripheral blood. Every receptor here comes from a human donor in a cohort sampled during active COVID-19.

V is TRBV2 and J is TRBJ2-7, with a weak D call TRBD1 (6 bases). Looked up from germline, CDR1 is SNHLY and CDR2 is FYNNEI. The CDR3 runs 11 residues. V lost 6 bases and J lost 7, with 10 bases in between. The chain's CDR3 is CASSNRGEQYF. In nucleotides, the CDR3 is TGTGCCAGCAGCAATAGGGGGGAGCAGTACTTC. Full variable domain (missing parts from reference TRBV2 and TRBJ2-7): EPEVTQTPSHQVTQMGQEVILRCVPISNHLYFYWYRQILGQKVEFLVSFYNNEISEKSEIFDDQFSVERPDGSNFTLKIRSTKLEDSAMYFCASSNRGEQYFGPGTRLTVT.

The V gene is TRBV6-1, the J gene TRBJ2-7; the match to TRBD2 covers 11 bases. The germline CDR1 and CDR2 sequences are MNHNS and SASEGT. This CDR3 contains 17 residues. The J segment lost 0 bases and the V segment lost 2 bases, leaving 6 bases of the junction unmatched. The CDR3: CASSEWGTSGDSYEQYF. The CDR3 DNA reads as TGTGCCAGCAGTGAATGGGGGACTAGCGGTGACTCCTACGAGCAGTACTTC.

This clone was counted a few times. The gene calls are TRBV27 and TRBJ1-2, with 9 bases identical to TRBD1. CDR1 and CDR2 from the germline V gene are MNHEY and SMNVEV (reference sequence). V shed 6 bases, J shed 8 bases, and the junction held 10 bases outside the gene matches. The CDR3 sequence is 14 residues long. This chain's CDR3 is CASRSTGGATGYTF. CDR3 DNA sequence: TGTGCCAGCAGGTCAACAGGGGGCGCGACCGGCTACACCTTC.

In this sample, this clone turned up once. For the CDR3, the DNA is TGCGCCAGCAGCCAAGATCGGCGCGGACGGTCCGGGAGCTCCTACGAGCAGTACTTC. Its translation is CASSQDRRGRSGSSYEQYF. The chain recombines TRBV4-1 with TRBJ2-7; tentative D call: TRBD2 (6 bases). V was clipped by 0 bases and J by 0 bases, with 21 bases between them. CDR3 length: 19 amino acids. CDR1 and CDR2 (germline): MGHRA, YSYEKL.

This clone occurred a few times. This chain uses TRBV9 with TRBJ1-2; D possibly corresponds to TRBD1 (6 bases). Per the germline V gene, CDR1 is SGDLS and CDR2 is YYNGEE. This CDR3 is 14 amino acids long. Trimming shortened V by 0 bases and J by 9 bases, and 15 bases separated the two germline ends. The CDR3 sequence is CASSVVPPGVRYTF. The CDR3 coding sequence is TGTGCCAGCAGCGTAGTCCCCCCAGGGGTGCGCTACACCTTC.

The rearrangement joins TRBV7-9 to TRBJ1-4; D may be TRBD1 (5 bases). Trimming stripped 5 bases from V and 4 bases from J, with 11 bases between. Germline CDR1 SEHNR, CDR2 FQNEAQ (reference sequence). The CDR3 loop spans 14 amino acids. Written as DNA, the CDR3 is TGTGCCAGCAGCGAGCGGGACGGTAATGAAAAACTGTTTTTT. It is translated as CASSERDGNEKLFF.

The genes are TRBV5-1 and TRBJ2-7; 7 bases agree with TRBD1. The CDR3 length is 14 residues. The V segment lost 0 bases and the J segment 3 bases; nucleotides outside the gene matches: 3. In germline, CDR1 is SGHRS, CDR2 YFSETQ. CDR3 sequence reads: CASSLVGTVYEQYF. The CDR3 coding sequence is TGCGCCAGCAGCTTGGTGGGGACAGTCTACGAGCAGTACTTC.

This clone came up a few times. The V call is TRBV7-3, the J call TRBJ2-7; D is ambiguous. Germline lookup yields CDR1 SGHTA and CDR2 FQGTGA. The CDR3 runs to 14 residues. V was trimmed by 5 bases and J by 0 bases, leaving 11 bases between them. The CDR3 nucleotides read TGTGCCAGCAGCGTCGTCGGCGGCTCCTACGAGCAGTACTTC. As protein: CASSVVGGSYEQYF.

This clone showed up just a few times. The chain has TRBV7-9 and TRBJ1-1; 11 bases map to TRBD1. The germline V gene encodes CDR1 SEHNR and CDR2 FQNEAQ (reference sequence). The V and J ends lost 11 bases and 5 bases, in that order; junction bases with no gene match: 7. The length of the CDR3 is 13 residues. DNA for the CDR3: TGTGCCGGAGGACAGGGGGCGACGACTGAAGCTTTCTTT. This codes for CAGGQGATTEAFF.

The chain carries TRBV6-2 or TRBV6-3 and TRBJ1-6; perhaps TRBD1 as D (6 bases). Germline V gene sequence: CDR1 MNHEY, CDR2 SVGEGT. There are 16 residues in the CDR3. The germline V and J ends were trimmed by 4 bases and 1 base, with 11 bases remaining between them. CDR3 DNA: TGTGCCAGCAGTTCAGTCGGACAGTCCTATAATTCACCCCTCCACTTT. Amino acids: CASSSVGQSYNSPLHF.

V gene TRBV7-2 combines with J gene TRBJ1-5; a weak D match, TRBD1 (6 bases). V was cut by 4 bases and J by 5 bases, with 15 bases left in between. The CDR3 covers 15 residues. In germline, CDR1 is SGHTA, CDR2 FQGNSA. The CDR3 loop is CASSSQGGYDQPQHF. The CDR3 DNA reads TGTGCCAGCAGCTCACAGGGTGGGTATGATCAGCCCCAGCATTTT.

The chain couples TRBV20-1 to TRBJ2-7; D is undetermined. The CDR3 covers 13 residues. Germline V CDR1 and CDR2: DFQATT, SNEGSKA (reference sequence). V dropped 3 bases and J dropped 0 bases, with 9 bases sitting between them. The CDR3 nucleotides read TGCAGTGCTAGTTCCCAGTCCTCCTACGAGCAGTACTTC. Translated, it gives CSASSQSSYEQYF.

This chain connects TRBV7-9 to TRBJ2-7; 10 positions match TRBD2. This CDR3 has 14 residues. Germline V CDR1 and CDR2: SEHNR, FQNEAQ (reference sequence). Trimming cost V 3 bases and J 4 bases; bases outside gene matches: 3. DNA for the CDR3: TGTGCCAGCAGCTTCGGACTAGCGGAATACGAGCAGTACTTC. This gives the protein CASSFGLAEYEQYF.

J is TRBJ2-5 and V is TRBV14; tentatively, D is TRBD1 (5 bases). V was shortened by 0 bases and J by 5 bases, with 22 bases between the two germline ends. CDR1 SGHDN and CDR2 FVKESK come from the germline V gene. There are 18 residues in the CDR3. The CDR3 region has the DNA TGTGCCAGCAGCCAAGAGTCAGGGTTTCTACCAAGAAGTGAGACCCAGTACTTC. Protein: CASSQESGFLPRSETQYF.

The chain is built from TRBV21-1 and TRBJ2-3; the table assigns TRBD1, which was not confirmed against the DNA. TRBV21-1 is listed as a pseudogene. The CDR3 runs to 16 residues. In DNA form, the CDR3 reads TGTGCCAGCAGCAAAAGGGACGAGGGGGCGGGAGATACGCAGTATTTT. Amino acid sequence: CASSKRDEGAGDTQYF.

This clone appeared once. The chain recombines TRBV14 with TRBJ1-4; D is ambiguous. V was shortened by 0 bases and J by 8 bases, with 16 bases between the two germline ends. The CDR3 consists of 16 residues. Per germline, CDR1 SGHDN and CDR2 FVKESK. The CDR3 DNA is TGTGCCAGCAGCCAAGACGAACCGGGTCGGTACGAAAAACTGTTTTTT. This encodes CASSQDEPGRYEKLFF.